This T cell receptor beta chain was recorded in a study of technical replicates of blood from a few donors. V lost 0 bases and J 3 bases, leaving 12 bases between the germline ends. The germline CDR1 and CDR2 sequences are LGHNA and YSLEER. The CDR3 has 15 amino acids. Some clones are missing from TCRdb's copy, which holds only in-frame ones; the method was immunoSEQ multiplex PCR. The data contain 80,000 or so clones, roughly four fifths of them singletons. The rearrangement joins TRBV4-3 to TRBJ2-7; D is perhaps TRBD1 (6 bases). Sequenced sample: PBMCs. The sequence came from a human donor in good health. Some clones in this sample may be carry-over from other donors' samples. In DNA form, the CDR3 reads TGCGCCAGCAGCCAAGATCTAGGGACAAGCTACGAGCAGTACTTC. Residues: CASSQDLGTSYEQYF.